These 21 T cell receptor beta chains were all obtained from the same sample, sequenced in a study of blood T cells in healthy people across ages (dated by TCRdb to the mid-2010s). The library was obtained by 5' RACE. The reads were generated on an Illumina HiSeq 2500. The second PCR ran for about 6 to 12 cycles and used a J-beta primer mix along with a sample-barcoded 5' primer. TCRdb reran the public reads through fastp at Q25 and MiXCR, keeping productive beta chains. Identical CDR3 proteins give one entry, which carries the most common genes and DNA. Across this sample there are about 700,000 distinct CDR3 sequences, with roughly 32% seen only once. In total, the top ten clones hold less than 20% of the sample. The material sequenced was blood. Receptors originate from a woman of 80 years or more in good health. Donor details come from another sample of the same person, matched by shared clones.

This clonotype was seen many times. The chain carries TRBV6-4 and TRBJ2-3; a possible D gene is TRBD2 (5 bases). The germline V gene has CDR1 MRHNA and CDR2 SNTAGT. The V and J ends lost 5 bases and 6 bases respectively, with 12 bases between them. The CDR3 spans 13 residues. The CDR3 DNA is TGTGCCAGCAGTCTGACTTGGAGGGATACGCAGTATTTT. Its protein product is CASSLTWRDTQYF.

This clonotype has at least ten counts. V is TRBV7-3 and J is TRBJ2-1; no reliable D call. This CDR3 region has 13 residues. Trimming removed 1 base from V and 7 bases from J, with 8 bases in between. Germline lookup yields CDR1 SGHTA and CDR2 FQGTGA. In nucleotides, the CDR3 is TGTGCCAGCAGCTTAAATTGGCGGAATGAGCAGTTCTTC. Encoded protein: CASSLNWRNEQFF.

This clonotype came up many times. CDR3 in amino acids: CSARVSGLGWTQYF. Here the CDR3 DNA reads TGCAGTGCTAGAGTTAGCGGCCTTGGGTGGACCCAGTACTTC. The V and J genes are TRBV20-1 and TRBJ2-5, with a weak D call TRBD2 (6 bases). This CDR3 region has 14 residues. The V gene's germline CDR1 is DFQATT and CDR2 SNEGSKA (reference sequence). The germline V and J ends were trimmed by 1 base and 7 bases, with 16 bases remaining between them.

The chain carries TRBV10-3 and TRBJ1-6, with a weak D call TRBD1 (6 bases). CDR1 is ENHRY, CDR2 SYGVKD, per germline. Trimming cost V 11 bases and J 10 bases, with 15 bases left between them. The CDR3 loop spans 12 amino acids. The CDR3 DNA follows: TGTGCCGCAGGGGCCTCGGGGTCACCCCTCCACTTT. Translating gives CAAGASGSPLHF.

Ten or more counts support this clonotype. The chain couples TRBV20-1 to TRBJ1-6; weak D call: TRBD1 (5 bases). V gave up 3 bases and J gave up 10 bases, with 16 bases separating them. In germline, CDR1 is DFQATT, CDR2 SNEGSKA (reference sequence). This CDR3 spans 14 amino acids. CDR3 in DNA: TGCAGTGCTAGTCCCCAGGGACCTGGCTCACCCCTCCACTTT. This codes for CSASPQGPGSPLHF.

This clonotype showed up many times. The chain joins TRBV29-1 to TRBJ2-1, with TRBD2 identical over 7 bases. The germline gives CDR1 SQVTM, CDR2 ANQGSEA. V lost 4 bases, J lost 3 bases, and 6 bases stayed unmatched. The CDR3 loop spans 14 amino acids. Here the CDR3 DNA reads TGCAGCGTTGGGGTGGGGGGGAACTACAATGAGCAGTTCTTC. Translating it yields CSVGVGGNYNEQFF.

This clonotype appeared many times. The gene calls are TRBV2 and TRBJ2-1; no firm D call. The ends were cut back, 0 bases at V and 4 bases at J, with 10 bases in the middle. Germline V gene data show CDR1 as SNHLY and CDR2 as FYNNEI. The CDR3 length is 15 residues. The CDR3 DNA sequence: TGTGCCAGCAGTGAAGCGCTTAATCGGTACAATGAGCAGTTCTTC. The encoded protein is CASSEALNRYNEQFF.

This clonotype has only a few counts. This CDR3 is CSAKWSFPNEKLFF. The CDR3 DNA reads as TGCAGTGCAAAGTGGTCCTTTCCTAATGAAAAACTGTTTTTT. The chain combines TRBV20-1 with TRBJ1-4; the D is unclear. The CDR3 has 14 amino acids. Germline CDR1 DFQATT, CDR2 SNEGSKA (reference sequence). V lost 6 bases to trimming and J lost 3 bases, with 14 bases between them.

As regards this clonotype: A much larger clone is a single base away; this may be a read error. V and J are TRBV6-2 or TRBV6-3 and TRBJ2-7, with TRBD1 matching over 12 bases. The V gene's germline CDR1 is MNHEY and CDR2 SVGEGT. This CDR3 has 16 residues. CDR3 in DNA: TGTGCCAGCAGTTTAGTCCCGGGACAGGGGGCCTACGAGCGGTACTTC. Translating gives CASSLVPGQGAYERYF.

In its sample, this clonotype was seen a few times. This chain joins TRBV28 and TRBJ2-7; D unclear. There are 13 residues in the CDR3. Trimming removed 8 bases from V and 0 bases from J, with 11 bases in between. Germline lookup yields CDR1 MDHEN and CDR2 SYDVKM. The CDR3 bases are TGTGCCAGCTCTGGCAATAACTCCTACGAGCAGTACTTC. Its protein is CASSGNNSYEQYF.

The rearrangement links TRBV6-2 or TRBV6-3 to TRBJ1-1; D remains unclear. The germline CDR1 and CDR2 sequences are MNHEY and SVGEGT. Deletions cut 6 bases from V and 6 bases from J, with 14 bases between. There are 13 residues in the CDR3. The CDR3 protein is CASSLKATAEAFF. For the CDR3, the DNA is TGTGCCAGCAGCCTAAAGGCCACCGCTGAAGCTTTCTTT.

With respect to this clonotype: The junction departs from germline at one end; a sequencing error may be responsible. This chain uses TRBV5-1 with TRBJ2-5; D is ambiguous. The CDR3 contains 14 residues. Germline CDR1 and CDR2: SGHRS and YFSETQ. The CDR3 nucleotides are TGCGCCAGCAGCTTGGGACATAACCAAGCGACCCAGTACTTC. It translates to CASSLGHNQATQYF. Variable domain in full (rest from reference TRBV5-1 and TRBJ2-5): KAGVTQTPRYLIKTRGQQVTLSCSPISGHRSVSWYQQTPGQGLQFLFEYFSETQRNKGNFPGRFSGRQFSNSRSEMNVSTLELGDSALYLCASSLGHNQATQYFGPGTRLLVL.

In its sample, this clonotype was seen a few times. The chain recombines TRBV20-1 with TRBJ2-7; D is possibly TRBD2 (7 bases). Trimming removed 3 bases at V and 7 bases at J, with 13 bases between. Germline loops: CDR1 DFQATT, CDR2 SNEGSKA (reference sequence). The CDR3 totals 12 residues. The CDR3 DNA reads TGCAGTGCTAGCCGGGGGGCTGAGGAGCAGTACTTC. Encoded protein: CSASRGAEEQYF.

The V gene is TRBV18, the J gene TRBJ2-3, with D maybe TRBD1 (5 bases). With 2 bases removed from V and 2 bases from J, the gap between germline ends came to 11 bases. The CDR3 contains 15 residues. The V gene's germline CDR1 is KGHSH and CDR2 LQKENI. The CDR3 is CASSPDSHFTDTQYF. For the CDR3, the DNA is TGTGCCAGCTCACCAGACAGCCACTTCACAGATACGCAGTATTTT.

This clonotype was observed a single time. The rearrangement joins TRBV6-2 or TRBV6-3 to TRBJ2-6, with TRBD1 identical over 9 bases. The CDR3 extends over 16 amino acids. Germline V gene sequence: CDR1 MNHEY, CDR2 SVGEGT. Losses at the gene ends were 4 bases for V and 2 bases for J; bases not matched to a gene: 3. For the CDR3, the DNA is TGTGCCAGCAGTTTTAACAGGGGGCCTGGGGCCAACGTCCTGACTTTC. The encoded protein is CASSFNRGPGANVLTF.

The chain couples TRBV10-3 to TRBJ1-2; 7 bases match TRBD1. The CDR3 extends over 14 amino acids. V was clipped by 4 bases and J by 4 bases; unmatched bases: 6. Germline V gives CDR1 ENHRY, CDR2 SYGVKD. In DNA form, the CDR3 reads TGTGCCATCAGTGGGGACAGCAGAAGCTATGGCTACACCTTC. Protein product: CAISGDSRSYGYTF.

This chain connects TRBV4-1 to TRBJ1-1; D perhaps matches TRBD1 (5 bases). Germline-derived CDR1 and CDR2 are MGHRA and YSYEKL. This CDR3 has 15 residues. The V end was cut by 1 base, the J end by 1 base, with 10 bases between. This chain's CDR3 is CASSQGLRGNTEAFF. The CDR3, as DNA: TGCGCCAGCAGCCAAGGTCTGAGGGGGAACACTGAAGCTTTCTTT.

This clonotype was picked up one time. V is TRBV20-1 and J is TRBJ2-5, with D maybe TRBD1 (6 bases). V lost 0 bases and J lost 1, with 9 bases in between. Germline-derived CDR1 and CDR2 are DFQATT and SNEGSKA (reference sequence). The CDR3 consists of 14 residues. The CDR3 DNA sequence: TGCAGTGCTAGAGAGGGGGCGTCCCAAGAGACCCAGTACTTC. Amino acid sequence: CSAREGASQETQYF.

This clonotype was detected many times. A much bigger clone sits one base away, suggesting this may be a read error. The rearrangement joins TRBV11-1 to TRBJ2-5; 10 bases match TRBD1. The germline V gene encodes CDR1 SGHAT and CDR2 FQDESV (reference sequence). CDR3 size: 17 residues. J was trimmed by 11 bases and V by 1 base; bases with no gene match: 16. The CDR3 is CASSLGRLGQGHNEQYF. Here the CDR3 DNA reads TGTGCCAGCAGCTTAGGAAGGTTGGGACAGGGGCACAATGAGCAGTACTTC.

This clonotype was seen ten or more times. This rearrangement joins TRBV7-2 to TRBJ2-7; no clear D. The V and J ends lost 5 bases and 0 bases respectively, with 17 bases between them. Germline V lookup: CDR1 SGHTA, CDR2 FQGNSA. The CDR3 is 16 residues long. CDR3 DNA sequence: TGTGCCAGCAGCAGAGACATCCTCCGGAGCTCCTACGAGCAGTACTTC. It yields the protein CASSRDILRSSYEQYF.

Concerning this clonotype: This may arise from a read error, as a much more abundant clone is one base away. The CDR3 loop reads CATQGGGVPYEQYF. CDR3 DNA sequence: TGTGCCACCCAAGGCGGCGGGGTCCCTTACGAGCAGTACTTC. The chain links TRBV6-1 to TRBJ2-4, with a possible D match to TRBD2 (6 bases). The J call may be incorrect, as the DNA end agrees better with TRBJ2-7. The CDR3 spans 14 residues. The germline V gene encodes CDR1 MNHNS and CDR2 SASEGT.